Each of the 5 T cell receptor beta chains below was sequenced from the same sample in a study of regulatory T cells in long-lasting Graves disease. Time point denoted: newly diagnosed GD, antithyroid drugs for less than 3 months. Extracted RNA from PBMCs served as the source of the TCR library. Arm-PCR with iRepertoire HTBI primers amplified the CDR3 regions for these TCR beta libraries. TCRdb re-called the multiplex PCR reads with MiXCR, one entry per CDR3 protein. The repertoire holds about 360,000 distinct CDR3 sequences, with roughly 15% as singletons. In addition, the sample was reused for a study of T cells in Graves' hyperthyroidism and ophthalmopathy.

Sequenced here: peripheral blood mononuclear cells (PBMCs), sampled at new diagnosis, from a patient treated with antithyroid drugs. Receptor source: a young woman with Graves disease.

The CDR3 region has the DNA TGCAGCGTCTCCGGACAGGGGATATGGGACGAGCAGTACTTC. Protein product: CSVSGQGIWDEQYF. J is TRBJ2-7 and V is TRBV29-1; 9 nucleotides align to TRBD1. J was trimmed by 5 bases and V by 6 bases; bases with no gene match: 11. CDR3 length: 14 residues. Germline assignment: CDR1 SQVTM and CDR2 ANQGSEA.

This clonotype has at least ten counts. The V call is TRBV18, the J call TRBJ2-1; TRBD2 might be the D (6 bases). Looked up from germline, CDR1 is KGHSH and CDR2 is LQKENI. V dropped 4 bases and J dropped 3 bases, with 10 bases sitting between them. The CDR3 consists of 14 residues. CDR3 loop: CASSRSGDYNEQFF. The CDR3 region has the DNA TGTGCCAGCTCACGTTCGGGGGACTACAATGAGCAGTTCTTC.

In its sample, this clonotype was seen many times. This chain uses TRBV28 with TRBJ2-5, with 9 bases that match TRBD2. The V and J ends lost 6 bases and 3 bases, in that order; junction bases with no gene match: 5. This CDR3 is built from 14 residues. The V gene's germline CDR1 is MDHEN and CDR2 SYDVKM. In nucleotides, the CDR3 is TGTGCCAGCAGCCGACTAGCGGAAAAAGAGACCCAGTACTTC. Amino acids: CASSRLAEKETQYF.

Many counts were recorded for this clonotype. This CDR3 reads CASSPPMDTEAFF. The CDR3 DNA reads as TGTGCCAGCTCACCACCGATGGATACTGAAGCTTTCTTT. The rearrangement links TRBV18 to TRBJ1-1; no reliable D call. Germline CDR1 KGHSH, CDR2 LQKENI. V was shortened by 0 bases and J by 5 bases, with 7 bases between the two germline ends. The CDR3 consists of 13 residues. Together with reference TRBV18 and TRBJ1-1, the CDR3 gives the full variable domain: NAGVMQNPRHLVRRRGQEARLRCSPMKGHSHVYWYRQLPEEGLKFMVYLQKENIIDESGMPKERFSAEFPKEGPSILRIQQVVRGDSAAYFCASSPPMDTEAFFGQGTRLTVV.

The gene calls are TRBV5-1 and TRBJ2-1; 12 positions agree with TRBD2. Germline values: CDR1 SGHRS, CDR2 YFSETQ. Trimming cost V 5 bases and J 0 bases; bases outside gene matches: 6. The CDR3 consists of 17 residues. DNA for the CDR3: TGCGCCAGCAGGCTATTGACTAGCGGGAGCTCCTACAATGAGCAGTTCTTC. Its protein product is CASRLLTSGSSYNEQFF.